This T cell receptor (beta chain) came from a study of blood T cell repertoires in COVID-19. This clone was seen a few times. The CDR3 is 15 amino acids. Germline V lookup: CDR1 SGHTA, CDR2 FQGNSA. With 4 bases removed from V and 2 bases from J, the gap between germline ends came to 15 bases. The protocol was immunoSEQ multiplex PCR, while the TCRdb copy is restricted to in-frame clones and leaves out a portion. Seen here are 150,000 to 180,000 clones, 70% to 85% observed once, and the top ten hold under 0.8%. This rearrangement joins TRBV7-2 to TRBJ2-7; possibly TRBD1 for D (5 bases). The sequenced material came from peripheral blood. This receptor was identified in a man aged 55-75 years with COVID-19, enrolled during active disease. The CDR3 reads CASSSQGASTYEQYF. The DNA for the CDR3 is TGTGCCAGCAGCTCACAAGGGGCCTCGACCTACGAGCAGTACTTC.